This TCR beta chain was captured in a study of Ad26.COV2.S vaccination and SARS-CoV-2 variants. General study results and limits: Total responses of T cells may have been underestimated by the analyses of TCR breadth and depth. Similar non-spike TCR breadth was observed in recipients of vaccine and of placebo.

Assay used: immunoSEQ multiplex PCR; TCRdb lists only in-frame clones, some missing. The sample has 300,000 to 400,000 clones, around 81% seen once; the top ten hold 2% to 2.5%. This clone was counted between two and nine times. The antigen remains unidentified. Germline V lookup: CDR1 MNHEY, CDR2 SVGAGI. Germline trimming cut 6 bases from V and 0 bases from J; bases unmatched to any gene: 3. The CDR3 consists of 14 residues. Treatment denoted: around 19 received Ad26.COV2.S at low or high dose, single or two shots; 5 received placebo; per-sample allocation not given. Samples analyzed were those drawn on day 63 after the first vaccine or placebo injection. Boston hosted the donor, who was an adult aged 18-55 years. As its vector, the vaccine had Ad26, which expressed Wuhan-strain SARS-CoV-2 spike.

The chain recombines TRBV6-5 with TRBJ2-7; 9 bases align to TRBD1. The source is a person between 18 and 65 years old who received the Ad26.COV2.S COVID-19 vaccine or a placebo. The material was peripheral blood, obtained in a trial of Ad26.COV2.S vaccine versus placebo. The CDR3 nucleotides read TGTGCCAGCAGGCAGACAGGGGGCTCCTACGAGCAGTACTTC. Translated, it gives CASRQTGGSYEQYF.